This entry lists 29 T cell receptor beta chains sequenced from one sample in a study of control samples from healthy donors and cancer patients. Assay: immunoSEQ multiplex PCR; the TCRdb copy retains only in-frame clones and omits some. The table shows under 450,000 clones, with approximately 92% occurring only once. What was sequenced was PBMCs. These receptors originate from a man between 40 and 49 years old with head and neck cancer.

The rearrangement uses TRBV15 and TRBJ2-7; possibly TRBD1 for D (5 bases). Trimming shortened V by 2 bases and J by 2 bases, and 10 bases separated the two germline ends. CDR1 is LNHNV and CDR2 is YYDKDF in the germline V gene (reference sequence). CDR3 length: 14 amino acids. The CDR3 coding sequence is TGTGCCACCAGCAGAACCCAAGGGGCCTACGAGCAGTACTTC. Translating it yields CATSRTQGAYEQYF.

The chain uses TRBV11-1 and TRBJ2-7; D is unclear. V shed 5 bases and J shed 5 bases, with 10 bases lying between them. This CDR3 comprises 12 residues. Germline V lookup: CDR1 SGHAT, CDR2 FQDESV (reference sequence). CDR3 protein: CASSLVPHEQYF. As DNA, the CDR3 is TGTGCCAGCAGCCTGGTACCACACGAGCAGTACTTC.

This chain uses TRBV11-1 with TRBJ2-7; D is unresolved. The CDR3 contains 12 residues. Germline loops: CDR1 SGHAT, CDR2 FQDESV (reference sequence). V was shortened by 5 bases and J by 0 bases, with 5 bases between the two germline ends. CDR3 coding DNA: TGTGCCAGCAGCCATTACTCCTACGAGCAGTACTTC. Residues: CASSHYSYEQYF.

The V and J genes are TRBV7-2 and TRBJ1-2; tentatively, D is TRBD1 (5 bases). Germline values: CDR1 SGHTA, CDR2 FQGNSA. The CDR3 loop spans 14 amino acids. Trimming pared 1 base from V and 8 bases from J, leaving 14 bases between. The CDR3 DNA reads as TGTGCCAGCAGCTTAGATTCTGTGGGACGGGGCTACACCTTC. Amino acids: CASSLDSVGRGYTF.

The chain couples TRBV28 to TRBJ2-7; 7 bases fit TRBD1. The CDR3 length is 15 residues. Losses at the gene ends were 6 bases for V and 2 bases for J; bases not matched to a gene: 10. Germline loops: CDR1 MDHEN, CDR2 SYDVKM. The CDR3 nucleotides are TGTGCCAGCAGATACATGACAGGGAGAACCTACGAGCAGTACTTC. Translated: CASRYMTGRTYEQYF.

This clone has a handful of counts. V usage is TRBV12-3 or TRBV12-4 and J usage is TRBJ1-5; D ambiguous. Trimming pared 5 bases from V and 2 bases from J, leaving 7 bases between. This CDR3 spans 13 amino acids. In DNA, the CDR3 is TGTGCCAGCAGTCGGGTCGGCAATCAGCCCCAGCATTTT. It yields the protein CASSRVGNQPQHF.

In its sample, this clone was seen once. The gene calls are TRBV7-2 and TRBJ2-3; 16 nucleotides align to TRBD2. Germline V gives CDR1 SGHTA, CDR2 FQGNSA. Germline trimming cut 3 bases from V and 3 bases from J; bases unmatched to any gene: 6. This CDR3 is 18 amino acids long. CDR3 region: CASSLPGLAGGPTDTQYF. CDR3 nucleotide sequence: TGTGCCAGCAGCTTGCCGGGACTAGCGGGGGGGCCTACAGATACGCAGTATTTT.

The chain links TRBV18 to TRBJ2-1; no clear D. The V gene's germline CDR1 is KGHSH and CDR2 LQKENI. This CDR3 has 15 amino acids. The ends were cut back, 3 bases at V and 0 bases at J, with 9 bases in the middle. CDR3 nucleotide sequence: TGTGCCAGCTCACCGCGGCAGAGCTCCTACAATGAGCAGTTCTTC. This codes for CASSPRQSSYNEQFF.

DNA for the CDR3: TGTGCCAGCAGCTTACGGGGTCTAAACACTGAAGCTTTCTTT. This sequence encodes CASSLRGLNTEAFF. V and J are TRBV11-3 and TRBJ1-1; D not resolved. Trimming pared 2 bases from V and 2 bases from J, leaving 9 bases between. The CDR3 is 14 amino acids. Looked up from germline, CDR1 is SGHNT and CDR2 is YENEEA.

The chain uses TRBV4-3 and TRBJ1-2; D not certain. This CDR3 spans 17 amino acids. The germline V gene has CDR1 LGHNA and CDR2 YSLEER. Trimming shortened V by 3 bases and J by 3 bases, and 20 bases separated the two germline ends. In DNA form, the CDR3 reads TGCGCCAGCAGCCAGGACGTCCTCGAGGGCCTCGACTATGGCTACACCTTC. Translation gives CASSQDVLEGLDYGYTF.

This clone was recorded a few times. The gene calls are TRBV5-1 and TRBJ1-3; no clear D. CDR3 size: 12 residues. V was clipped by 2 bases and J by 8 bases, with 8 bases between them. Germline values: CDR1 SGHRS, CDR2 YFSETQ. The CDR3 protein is CASSFDEHTIYF. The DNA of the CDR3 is TGCGCCAGCAGCTTCGACGAACACACCATATATTTT.

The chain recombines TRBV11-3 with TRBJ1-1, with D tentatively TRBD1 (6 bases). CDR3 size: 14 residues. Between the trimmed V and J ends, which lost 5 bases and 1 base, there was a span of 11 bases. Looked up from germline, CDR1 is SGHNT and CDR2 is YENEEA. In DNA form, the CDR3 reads TGTGCCAGCAGCCCAAGCAGGGGGAACACTGAAGCTTTCTTT. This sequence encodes CASSPSRGNTEAFF.

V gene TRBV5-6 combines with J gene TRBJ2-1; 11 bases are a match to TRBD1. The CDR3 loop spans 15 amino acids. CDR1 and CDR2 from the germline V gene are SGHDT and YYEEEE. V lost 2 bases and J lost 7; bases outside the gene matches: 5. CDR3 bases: TGTGCCAGCAGCTTCGGGACAGGGGGACGAAATGAGCAGTTCTTC. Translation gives CASSFGTGGRNEQFF.

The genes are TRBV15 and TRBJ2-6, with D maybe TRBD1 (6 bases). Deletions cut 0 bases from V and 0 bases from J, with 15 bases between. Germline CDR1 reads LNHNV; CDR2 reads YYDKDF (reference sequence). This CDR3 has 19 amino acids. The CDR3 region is CATSRDQGQANSGANVLTF. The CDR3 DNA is TGTGCCACCAGCAGAGATCAGGGGCAGGCCAACTCTGGGGCCAACGTCCTGACTTTC.

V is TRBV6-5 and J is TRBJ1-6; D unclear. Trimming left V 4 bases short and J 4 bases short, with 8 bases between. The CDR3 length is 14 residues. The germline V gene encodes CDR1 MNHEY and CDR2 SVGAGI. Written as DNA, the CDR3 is TGTGCCAGCAGTTCGTCGCGGTATAATTCACCCCTCCACTTT. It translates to CASSSSRYNSPLHF.

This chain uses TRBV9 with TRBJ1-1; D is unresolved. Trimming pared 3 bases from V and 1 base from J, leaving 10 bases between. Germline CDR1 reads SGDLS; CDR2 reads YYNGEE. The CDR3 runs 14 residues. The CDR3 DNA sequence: TGTGCCAGCAGCGCAACTTTAAAGAACACTGAAGCTTTCTTT. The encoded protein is CASSATLKNTEAFF.

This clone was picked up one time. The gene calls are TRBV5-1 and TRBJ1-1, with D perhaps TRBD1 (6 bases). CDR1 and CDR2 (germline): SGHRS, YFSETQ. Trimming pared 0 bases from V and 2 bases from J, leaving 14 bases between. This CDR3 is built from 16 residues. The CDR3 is CASSLDPGTPNTEAFF. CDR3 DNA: TGCGCCAGCAGCTTGGACCCCGGGACACCTAACACTGAAGCTTTCTTT.

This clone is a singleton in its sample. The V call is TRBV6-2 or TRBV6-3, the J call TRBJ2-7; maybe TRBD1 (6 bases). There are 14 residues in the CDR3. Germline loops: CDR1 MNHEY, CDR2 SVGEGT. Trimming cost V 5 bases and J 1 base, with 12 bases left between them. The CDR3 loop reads CASSTGTRSYEQYF. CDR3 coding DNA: TGTGCCAGCAGTACCGGGACACGATCCTACGAGCAGTACTTC.

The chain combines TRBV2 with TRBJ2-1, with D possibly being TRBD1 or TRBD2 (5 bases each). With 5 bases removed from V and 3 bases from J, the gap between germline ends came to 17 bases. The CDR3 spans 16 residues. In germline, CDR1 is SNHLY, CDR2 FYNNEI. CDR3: CASSRDGGFIYNEQFF. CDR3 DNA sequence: TGTGCCAGCAGTCGGGACGGAGGATTTATCTACAATGAGCAGTTCTTC.

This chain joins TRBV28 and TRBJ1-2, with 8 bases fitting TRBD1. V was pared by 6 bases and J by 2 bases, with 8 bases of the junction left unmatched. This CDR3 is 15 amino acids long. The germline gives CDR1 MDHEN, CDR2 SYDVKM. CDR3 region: CASSHKDRVNYGYTF. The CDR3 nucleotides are TGTGCCAGCAGCCATAAGGACAGGGTGAACTATGGCTACACCTTC.

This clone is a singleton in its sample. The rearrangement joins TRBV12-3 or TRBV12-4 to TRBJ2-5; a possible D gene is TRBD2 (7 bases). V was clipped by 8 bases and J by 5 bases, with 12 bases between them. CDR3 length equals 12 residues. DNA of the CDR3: TGTGCCAGCGGGGGGGCGAGCGAGACCCAGTACTTC. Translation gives CASGGASETQYF.

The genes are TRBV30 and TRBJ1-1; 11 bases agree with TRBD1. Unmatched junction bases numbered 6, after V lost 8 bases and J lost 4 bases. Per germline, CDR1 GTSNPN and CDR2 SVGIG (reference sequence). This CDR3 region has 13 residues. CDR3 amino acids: CAKDRGLGTEAFF. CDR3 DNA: TGTGCCAAGGACAGGGGGCTCGGCACTGAAGCTTTCTTT.

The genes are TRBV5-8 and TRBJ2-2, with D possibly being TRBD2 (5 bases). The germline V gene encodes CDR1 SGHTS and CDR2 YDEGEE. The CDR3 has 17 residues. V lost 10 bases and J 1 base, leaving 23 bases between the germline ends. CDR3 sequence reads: CAGLKVLGLLNTGELFF. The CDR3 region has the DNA TGTGCCGGCCTCAAAGTCCTCGGACTTCTGAACACCGGGGAGCTGTTTTTT.

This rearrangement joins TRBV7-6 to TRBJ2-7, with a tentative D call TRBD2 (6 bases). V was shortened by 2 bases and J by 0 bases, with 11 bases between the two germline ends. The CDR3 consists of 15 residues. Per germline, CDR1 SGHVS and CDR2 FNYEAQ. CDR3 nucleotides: TGTGCCAGCAGCTTAAATGGAGGGAGCTCCTACGAGCAGTACTTC. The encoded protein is CASSLNGGSSYEQYF.

CDR3: CASSSVGDLVSGANVLTF. The CDR3 nucleotides read TGTGCCAGCAGTTCCGTGGGGGACTTGGTTTCTGGGGCCAACGTCCTGACTTTC. The chain uses TRBV27 and TRBJ2-6; tentatively, D is TRBD2 (6 bases). The CDR3 consists of 18 residues. V lost 4 bases and J lost 1, with 17 bases in between. Germline assignment: CDR1 MNHEY and CDR2 SMNVEV (reference sequence).

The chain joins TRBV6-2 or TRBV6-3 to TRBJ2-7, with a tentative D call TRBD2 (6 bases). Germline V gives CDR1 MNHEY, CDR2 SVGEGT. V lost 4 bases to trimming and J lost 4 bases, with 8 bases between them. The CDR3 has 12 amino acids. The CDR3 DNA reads TGTGCCAGCAGTTGGGACTTTTACGAGCAGTACTTC. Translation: CASSWDFYEQYF.

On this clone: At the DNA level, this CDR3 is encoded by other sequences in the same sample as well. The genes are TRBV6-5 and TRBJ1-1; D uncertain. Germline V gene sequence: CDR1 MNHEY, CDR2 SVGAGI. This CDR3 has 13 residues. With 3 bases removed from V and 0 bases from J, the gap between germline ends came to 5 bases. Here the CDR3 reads CASSYSMNTEAFF. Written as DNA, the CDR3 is TGTGCCAGCAGTTATTCCATGAACACTGAAGCTTTCTTT.

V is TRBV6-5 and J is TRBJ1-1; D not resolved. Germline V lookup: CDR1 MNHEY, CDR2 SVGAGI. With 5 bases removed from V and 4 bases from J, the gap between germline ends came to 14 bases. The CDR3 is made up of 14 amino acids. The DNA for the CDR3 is TGTGCCAGCAGTCCGGGGTTCGGTAGCACTGAAGCTTTCTTT. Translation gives CASSPGFGSTEAFF.

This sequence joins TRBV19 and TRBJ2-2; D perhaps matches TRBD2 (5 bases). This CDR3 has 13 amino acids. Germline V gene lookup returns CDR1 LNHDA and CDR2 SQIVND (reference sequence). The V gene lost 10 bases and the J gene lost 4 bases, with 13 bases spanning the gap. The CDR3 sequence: CATRDRGTGELFF. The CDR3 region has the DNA TGTGCCACTAGAGACCGGGGCACCGGGGAGCTGTTTTTT.